This is a list of T cell receptor beta chains from one sample in a study of blood T cells in healthy people across ages. MiXCR, applied by TCRdb to the 5' RACE reads, yields one record per CDR3 protein. There are hundreds of thousands of distinct CDR3 sequences in the sample; under 30% occur only once, and about 3% lies in the top ten. A further study also used this sample, focusing on T cells of mothers and their children.

What was sequenced was blood. All receptors come from a boy between 10 and 17 years old in good health. CDR3s include the opening cysteine and the closing phenylalanine or tryptophan. A D gene is named only where the DNA matches it firmly. Clone sizes are given selectively: once, few, many, or a class where the clone is expanded.

d_call	v_call	j_call	clone_size	cdr3_nt	cdr3_aa
NA	TRBV5-1	TRBJ1-3	few	TGCGCCAGCAGCGGACGTCGTTGGCAGGAGGAGAGACCCACCTCTGGAAACACCATATATTTT	CASSGRRWQEERPTSGNTIYF
TRBD2	TRBV11-2	TRBJ2-1	few	TGTGCCAGCAGCTTAATTCAGCGGGGGTCTGAGCAGTTCTTC	CASSLIQRGSEQFF
TRBD2	TRBV18	TRBJ2-5	NA	TGTGCCAGCTCACCCAGACTAGCGGGGTCGGGAGAGACCCAGTACTTC	CASSPRLAGSGETQYF
TRBD2	TRBV5-1	TRBJ2-3	NA	TGCGCCAGCAGCTCCCCCTCCGGCGGGGGGGTGGCAGATACGCAGTATTTT	CASSSPSGGGVADTQYF
TRBD1	TRBV20-1	TRBJ2-1	NA	TGCAGTGCCGGACAGGGGATGAGCTCCTACAATGAGCAGTTCTTC	CSAGQGMSSYNEQFF
TRBD1	TRBV28	TRBJ2-5	few	TGTGCCAGCACCGAACAGGGGGCAAAGGAGACCCAGTACTTC	CASTEQGAKETQYF
TRBD2	TRBV19	TRBJ2-5	NA	TGTGCCAGTAGGTGGAGTAGCGGGGGGCCCTACAATGAGCAGTACTTC	CASRWSSGGPYNEQYF
NA	TRBV28	TRBJ1-5	few	TGTGCCAGCAGCCGGGGGGGCGGGAATCAGCCCCAGCATTTT	CASSRGGGNQPQHF
NA	TRBV12-3/TRBV12-4	TRBJ1-4	few	TGTGCCAGCGGTCCTAAGCGGAAGGTCGCAACTAATGAAAAACTGTTTTTT	CASGPKRKVATNEKLFF
TRBD1	TRBV13	TRBJ2-1	few	TGTGCCAGCCAATCAACAGGGGGTCCTAGCTACAATGAGCAGTTCTTC	CASQSTGGPSYNEQFF
NA	TRBV27	TRBJ1-1	few	TGTGCCAGCACTCCTGTGGGGGGAAACACTGAAGCTTTCTTT	CASTPVGGNTEAFF